Reported below is one T cell receptor (beta chain). The antigen remains unidentified. The table came from immunoSEQ multiplex PCR; TCRdb's copy has only in-frame clones and leaves some out. The data show some 130,000 clones, around four fifths seen once. The entry originates in a study of T cell responses to AZD1222 COVID-19 vaccine. V was pared by 6 bases and J by 8 bases, with 10 bases of the junction left unmatched. CDR3 length equals 14 residues. CDR1 is MDHEN and CDR2 is SYDVKM in the germline V gene. Findings and limits, study-wide: AZD1222 recipients seropositive at baseline numbered only five to seven.

The gene calls are TRBV28 and TRBJ1-2; 9 nucleotides align to TRBD1. Sample: peripheral blood, taken on day 0 of AZD1222 vaccination. This receptor was taken from an adult in good health. The CDR3 DNA is TGTGCCAGCAGGATCACCGGGACAGGGTACGGCTACACCTTC. This encodes CASRITGTGYGYTF.